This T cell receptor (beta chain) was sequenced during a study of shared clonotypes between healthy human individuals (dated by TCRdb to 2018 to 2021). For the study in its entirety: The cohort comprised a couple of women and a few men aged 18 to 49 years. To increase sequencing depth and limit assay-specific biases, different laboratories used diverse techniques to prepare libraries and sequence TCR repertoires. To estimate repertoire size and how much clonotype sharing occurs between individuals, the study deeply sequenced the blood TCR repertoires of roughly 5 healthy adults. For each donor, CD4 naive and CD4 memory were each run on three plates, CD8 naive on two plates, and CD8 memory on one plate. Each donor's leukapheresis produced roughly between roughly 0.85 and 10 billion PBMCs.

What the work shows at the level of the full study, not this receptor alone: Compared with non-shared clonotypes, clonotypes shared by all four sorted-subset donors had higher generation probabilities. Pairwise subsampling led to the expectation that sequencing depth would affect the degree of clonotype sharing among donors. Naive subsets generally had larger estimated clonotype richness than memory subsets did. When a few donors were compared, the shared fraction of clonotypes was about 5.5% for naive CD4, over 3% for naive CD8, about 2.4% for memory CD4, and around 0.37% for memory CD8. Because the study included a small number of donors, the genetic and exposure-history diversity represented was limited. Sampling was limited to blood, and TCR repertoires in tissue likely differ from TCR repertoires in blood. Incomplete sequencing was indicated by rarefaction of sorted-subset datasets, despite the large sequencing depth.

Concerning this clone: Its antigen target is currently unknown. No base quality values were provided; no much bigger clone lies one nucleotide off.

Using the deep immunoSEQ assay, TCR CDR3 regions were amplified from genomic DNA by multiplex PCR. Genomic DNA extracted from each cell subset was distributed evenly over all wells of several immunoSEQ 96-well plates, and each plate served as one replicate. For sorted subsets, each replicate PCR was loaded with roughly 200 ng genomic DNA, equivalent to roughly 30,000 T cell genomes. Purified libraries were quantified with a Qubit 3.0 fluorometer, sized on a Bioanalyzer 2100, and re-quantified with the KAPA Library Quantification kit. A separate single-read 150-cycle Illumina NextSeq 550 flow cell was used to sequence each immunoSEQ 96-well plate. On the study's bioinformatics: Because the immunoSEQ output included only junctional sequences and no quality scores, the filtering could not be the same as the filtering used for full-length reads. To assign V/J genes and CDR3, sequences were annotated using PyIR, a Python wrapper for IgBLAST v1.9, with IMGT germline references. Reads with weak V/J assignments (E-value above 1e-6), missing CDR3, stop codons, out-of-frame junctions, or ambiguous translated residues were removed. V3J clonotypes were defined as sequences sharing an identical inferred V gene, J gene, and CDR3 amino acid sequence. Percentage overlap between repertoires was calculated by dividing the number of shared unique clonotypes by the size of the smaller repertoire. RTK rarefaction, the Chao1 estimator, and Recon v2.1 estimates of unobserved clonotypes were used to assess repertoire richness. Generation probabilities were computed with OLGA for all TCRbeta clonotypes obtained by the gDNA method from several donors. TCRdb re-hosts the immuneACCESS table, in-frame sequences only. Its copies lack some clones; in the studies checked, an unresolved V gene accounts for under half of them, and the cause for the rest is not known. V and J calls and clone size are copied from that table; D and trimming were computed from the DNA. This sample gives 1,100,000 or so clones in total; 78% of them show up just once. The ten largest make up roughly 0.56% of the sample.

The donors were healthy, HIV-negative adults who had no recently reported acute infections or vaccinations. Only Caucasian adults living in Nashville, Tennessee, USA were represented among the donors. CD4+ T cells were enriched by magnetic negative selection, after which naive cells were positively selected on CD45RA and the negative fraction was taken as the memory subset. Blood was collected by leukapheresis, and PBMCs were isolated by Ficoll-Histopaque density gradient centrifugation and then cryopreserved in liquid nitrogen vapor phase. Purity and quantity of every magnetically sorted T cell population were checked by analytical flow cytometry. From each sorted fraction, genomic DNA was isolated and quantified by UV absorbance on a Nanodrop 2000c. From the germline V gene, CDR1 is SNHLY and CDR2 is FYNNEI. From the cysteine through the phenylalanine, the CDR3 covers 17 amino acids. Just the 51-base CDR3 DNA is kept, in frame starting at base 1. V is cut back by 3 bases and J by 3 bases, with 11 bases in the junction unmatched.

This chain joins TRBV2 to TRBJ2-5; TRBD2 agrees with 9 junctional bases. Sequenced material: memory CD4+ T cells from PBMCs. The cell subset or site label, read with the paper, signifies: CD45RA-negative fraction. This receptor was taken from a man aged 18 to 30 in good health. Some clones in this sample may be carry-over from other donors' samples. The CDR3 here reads CASSEREGPGEKETQYF. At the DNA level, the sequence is TGTGCCAGCAGTGAGCGGGAGGGCCCTGGGGAAAAAGAGACCCAGTACTTC.